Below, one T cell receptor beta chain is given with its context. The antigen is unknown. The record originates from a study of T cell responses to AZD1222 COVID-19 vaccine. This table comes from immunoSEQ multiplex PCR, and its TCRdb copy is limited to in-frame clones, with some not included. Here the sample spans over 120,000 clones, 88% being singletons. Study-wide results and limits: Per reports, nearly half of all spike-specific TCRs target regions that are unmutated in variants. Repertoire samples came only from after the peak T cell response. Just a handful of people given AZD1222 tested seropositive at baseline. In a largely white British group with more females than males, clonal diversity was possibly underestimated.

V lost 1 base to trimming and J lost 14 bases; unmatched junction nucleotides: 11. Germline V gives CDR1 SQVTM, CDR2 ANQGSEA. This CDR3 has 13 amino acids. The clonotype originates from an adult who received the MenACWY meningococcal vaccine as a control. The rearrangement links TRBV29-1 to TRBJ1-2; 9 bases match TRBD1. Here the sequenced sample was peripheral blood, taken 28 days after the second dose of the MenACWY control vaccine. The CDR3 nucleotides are TGCAGCGTTGAAGCGCACCAGGGACAGGGTCGTACCTTC. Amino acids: CSVEAHQGQGRTF.